The clone carrying this T cell receptor (beta chain) ranks as medium-sized (0.01 to 0.1%) in terms of frequency. Its target is unknown. The germline V gene encodes CDR1 MNHEY and CDR2 SVGAGI. This CDR3 comprises 13 residues. The sample belongs to a study of T cell clusters in autoimmune cytopenias. About the research overall: A median of roughly 50,000 TRB reads per sample yielded a median around 2,500 distinct clonotypes. Broader study findings: Primary autoimmune cytopenia patients seemingly lacked the physiological T cell clusters found in healthy donors. The T cell clusters were defined only in silico, without experimental functional validation. TRB repertoire shifts in secondary cytopenia and chronic lymphocytic leukemia mostly reflected lymphoma, not autoimmunity.

TRB amplification used 250 ng of peripheral blood genomic DNA. TRB was amplified by touch-down multiplex PCR, primer pools A and B combined. TCRdb reworked the multiplex PCR reads into one entry per CDR3 protein, no DNA. The sample holds approximately 4,900 distinct CDR3 sequences. The V gene is TRBV6-5, the J gene TRBJ2-1. The source is a human donor with an autoimmune cytopenia or autoimmune hepatitis (not recorded which). Material: peripheral blood. CDR3 region: CASRLSSYNEQFF.